This T cell receptor (beta chain) originates from a study of blood T cell repertoires in COVID-19 (dated by TCRdb to the early 2020s). Study-level background: Samples from collaborators originated in the United States, Italy and Spain and spanned both the acute and convalescent phases of COVID-19. The prospective study material was composed of cDNA or gDNA derived from T cells, B-cell-depleted T cells, or PBMCs. Subjects who had been exposed to COVID-19, were actively infected with it, or had recovered from it provided the deeply sampled blood TCRbeta repertoires that made up the dataset. The repertoires were released in a freely available public database meant as a resource for research on the immune response to SARS-CoV-2. Samples were obtained from the ongoing ImmuneRACE study (first 160 participants) and from approximately 1,200 subjects provided by 6 global collaborators. Sample metadata almost always included a de-identified subject ID, COVID-19 status, age in years and sex. Where available, HLA class I and class II types were obtained from metadata supplied by the sample provider rather than from assay-based typing. The paper's findings and limits, for the study overall: The quantity of clinical and demographic metadata differed by source and by participant and was supplied without curation.

In the prospective study, participants were about 18 to 90 years old, resided in about 25 geographic areas of the United States, and were enrolled through a virtual design. To assign participants to cohorts, the prospective study relied on clinical history that participants themselves reported in a screening survey and a study questionnaire. For ImmuneRACE Cohort 3, a participant was defined as recovered based on two consecutive negative NP/OP PCR tests, clearance by a healthcare professional, or resolution of symptoms. In the prospective study, whole blood, serum and a nasopharyngeal or oropharyngeal swab were collected from each participant by mobile phlebotomists. Additional blood draws and questionnaires over an approximately 2-month period could optionally be provided by prospective study participants. Blood samples from the prospective study were shipped frozen or at room temperature prior to DNA extraction.

On this clone itself: The target of this receptor is not known. No much larger clone is present one base from it, and per-base qualities are unavailable.

The germline V gene gives CDR1 as SGHTA and CDR2 as FQGTGA. CDR3 length: 14 amino acids, cysteine to phenylalanine. CDR3 DNA is the only sequence kept; it has 42 bases, read in frame from the first base. Here V drops 4 bases and J drops 2 bases, and the junction holds 3 bases not matched to any gene. TCRbeta CDR3 regions were amplified from genomic DNA using the immunoSEQ Assay, a bias-controlled multiplex PCR. The source study handled its data this way. The number of nucleated cells in each sample was estimated by amplification of reference gene primers within the assay. Sequence reads were collapsed and filtered to measure the absolute abundance of every unique TCRbeta CDR3 rearrangement. For each sample, productive Simpson clonality was calculated as the square root of Simpson's diversity index across productive rearrangements. Not all clones reach the TCRdb copy of this immuneACCESS table, which keeps in-frame sequences only. Checked studies attribute under half of the gap to unresolved V genes and leave the rest unexplained. V, J and clone size reflect that table, while D and trimming were determined from the DNA. The sample table lists approximately 170,000 clones, roughly 80% of them with a count of one. The ten most abundant clones make up approximately 12% of the sample.

The source is a man in his fifties or sixties who had recovered from COVID-19. Sequencing input: PBMCs or T cells enriched from blood (not recorded which). The chain joins TRBV7-3 to TRBJ2-3; the central 7 bases match TRBD2. The DNA reads as follows: TGTGCCAGCAGCTACGGGGGGATCACAGATACGCAGTATTTT. This is translated as CASSYGGITDTQYF.